This T cell receptor beta chain was sequenced for a study of blood T cell repertoires in COVID-19. Study-level background: COVID-19 samples from acute and convalescent phases originated in the United States, Italy and Spain. PBMCs, B-cell-depleted T cells, or T cells provided the cDNA or gDNA that made up the material.

The CDR3 consists of 16 residues. Germline values: CDR1 LGHDT, CDR2 YNNKEL (reference sequence). V lost 3 bases to trimming and J lost 0 bases, with 12 bases between them. Per the original data handling: Counts of nucleated cells, estimated from reference gene primer amplification, were obtained. Only in-frame clones appear in the TCRdb table, and some are missing; sequencing was by immunoSEQ multiplex PCR. V and J calls and clone size come straight from that table; D and trimming were deduced from the DNA. The table lists tens of thousands of clones, around 85% of them singletons. Material: peripheral blood. The rearrangement uses TRBV3-1 (or the pseudogene TRBV3-2) and TRBJ2-1; D perhaps matches TRBD2 (5 bases). The TCR was taken from a woman in her 70s with acute or convalescent COVID-19. CDR3: CASSHSKRSSYNEQFF. The CDR3 coding sequence is TGTGCCAGCAGCCACTCTAAGCGGAGCTCCTACAATGAGCAGTTCTTC.